These 13 T cell receptor beta chains came from one sample sequenced in a study of blood T cell repertoires in COVID-19. The table came from immunoSEQ multiplex PCR; TCRdb's copy has only in-frame clones and leaves some out. Of over 300,000 clones listed, about nine tenths are singletons. Specimen: PBMCs or T cells enriched from blood (not recorded which). These receptors were collected from a woman aged 40-49 years who had recovered from COVID-19.

This chain links TRBV7-3 with TRBJ1-1; 7 nucleotides line up with TRBD1. This CDR3 is built from 13 residues. Germline V lookup: CDR1 SGHTA, CDR2 FQGTGA. V dropped 10 bases and J dropped 1; count of bases not matched to a gene: 6. CDR3 DNA sequence: TGTGCCACCAAGACAGGGCCGAACACTGAAGCTTTCTTT. Its translation: CATKTGPNTEAFF.

The chain links TRBV18 to TRBJ1-2, with 7 bases lining up with TRBD1. V trimming: 3 bases; J trimming: 0 bases; junction bases outside the gene matches: 4. This CDR3 spans 15 amino acids. Germline-derived CDR1 and CDR2 are KGHSH and LQKENI. CDR3 protein: CASSPDGTANYGYTF. Here the CDR3 DNA reads TGTGCCAGCTCACCGGATGGGACAGCTAACTATGGCTACACCTTC.

The chain uses TRBV9 and TRBJ2-7, with 10 bases that match TRBD2. CDR3 size: 15 residues. The ends lost 4 bases at V and 3 bases at J; junction bases unmatched: 7. Germline V gene lookup returns CDR1 SGDLS and CDR2 YYNGEE. The CDR3, as DNA: TGTGCCAGCAGCATTGAAGGGACTAGCGACTACGAGCAGTACTTC. Translated: CASSIEGTSDYEQYF.

The chain employs TRBV4-2 and TRBJ1-6; maybe TRBD1 (5 bases). V was trimmed by 0 bases and J by 1 base, leaving 10 bases between them. Per the germline V gene, CDR1 is LGHNA and CDR2 is YNFKEQ. The CDR3 has 17 amino acids. This CDR3 reads CASSQDEGRSYNSPLHF. The CDR3 nucleotides are TGTGCCAGCAGCCAAGATGAGGGGAGGTCCTATAATTCACCCCTCCACTTT.

The V gene is TRBV19, the J gene TRBJ2-1, with D possibly being TRBD2 (5 bases). CDR3 length: 17 residues. Germline CDR1 LNHDA, CDR2 SQIVND (reference sequence). Trimming pared 5 bases from V and 0 bases from J, leaving 17 bases between. The CDR3 spells CASSGLTAVDSYNEQFF. The CDR3 nucleotides are TGTGCCAGTAGTGGACTTACGGCAGTAGACTCCTACAATGAGCAGTTCTTC.

The rearrangement links TRBV7-3 to TRBJ2-3; TRBD2 matches 8 bases. Trimming cost V 5 bases and J 7 bases; bases outside gene matches: 8. CDR1 SGHTA and CDR2 FQGTGA come from the germline V gene. The CDR3 runs 14 residues. CDR3 DNA: TGTGCCAGCAGCCCCAGCGGGAGCGGAAATACGCAGTATTTT. Residues: CASSPSGSGNTQYF.

This rearrangement joins TRBV18 to TRBJ2-1; D possibly corresponds to TRBD2 (5 bases). Germline lookup yields CDR1 KGHSH and CDR2 LQKENI. CDR3 length equals 16 residues. Trimming stripped 1 base from V and 1 base from J, with 11 bases between. CDR3 sequence: CASSPLVGESYNEQFF. The CDR3 nucleotides read TGTGCCAGCTCACCACTAGTGGGAGAATCCTACAATGAGCAGTTCTTC.

V is TRBV11-1 and J is TRBJ2-7, with D perhaps matching TRBD2 (6 bases). The CDR3 contains 13 residues. Germline CDR1 reads SGHAT; CDR2 reads FQDESV (reference sequence). Trimming took 7 bases from V and 5 from J, leaving 15 bases between them. The CDR3 DNA is TGTGCCAGCATCAATTCGGGCGGGAACGAGCAGTACTTC. It translates to CASINSGGNEQYF.

V is TRBV28 and J is TRBJ2-6; no definite D call. The CDR3 is made up of 15 amino acids. V lost 5 bases and J 0 bases, leaving 8 bases between the germline ends. Germline CDR1 MDHEN, CDR2 SYDVKM. The CDR3 nucleotides are TGTGCCAGCAGTAGAGACTTCTCTGGGGCCAACGTCCTGACTTTC. Its protein is CASSRDFSGANVLTF.

This chain links TRBV6-5 with TRBJ2-3; no definite D call. Trimming cost V 11 bases and J 3 bases, with 12 bases left between them. CDR1 MNHEY and CDR2 SVGAGI come from the germline V gene. The CDR3 covers 12 residues. This CDR3 is CAAKGETDTQYF. CDR3 DNA: TGTGCCGCGAAAGGAGAGACAGATACGCAGTATTTT.

The J gene is TRBJ1-3, the V gene TRBV7-3; D is undetermined. Germline CDR1 and CDR2: SGHTA and FQGTGA. The length of the CDR3 is 13 residues. Trimming pared 4 bases from V and 3 bases from J, leaving 7 bases between. The CDR3 nucleotides are TGTGCCAGCAGCTCGACTCGTGGAAACACCATATATTTT. As protein: CASSSTRGNTIYF. Full variable domain (remainder filled in from reference TRBV7-3 and TRBJ1-3): GAGVSQTPSNKVTEKGKYVELRCDPISGHTALYWYRQSLGQGPEFLIYFQGTGAADDSGLPNDRFFAVRPEGSVSTLKIQRTERGDSAVYLCASSSTRGNTIYFGEGSWLTVV.

The chain's CDR3 is CASSWTGNYGYTF. The CDR3 DNA reads TGTGCCAGCAGCTGGACAGGGAACTATGGCTACACCTTC. The rearrangement links TRBV5-8 to TRBJ1-2; 8 bases fit TRBD1. The germline gives CDR1 SGHTS, CDR2 YDEGEE. The CDR3 runs to 13 residues. The V and J ends lost 3 bases and 2 bases, in that order; junction bases with no gene match: 0.

The V gene is TRBV7-9, the J gene TRBJ2-7; 8 bases fit TRBD1. CDR3 size: 17 residues. Trimming removed 5 bases from V and 3 bases from J; junction bases left unmatched: 15. Germline CDR1 and CDR2: SEHNR and FQNEAQ (reference sequence). Here the CDR3 reads CASSVRFSGTGDYEQYF. The DNA of the CDR3 is TGTGCCAGCAGCGTTAGATTTTCCGGGACAGGAGACTACGAGCAGTACTTC. Full variable domain (outside the CDR3, taken from reference TRBV7-9 and TRBJ2-7): DTGVSQNPRHKITKRGQNVTFRCDPISEHNRLYWYRQTLGQGPEFLTYFQNEAQLEKSRLLSDRFSAERPKGSFSTLEIQRTEQGDSAMYLCASSVRFSGTGDYEQYFGPGTRLTVT.